One and the same sample provided the 5 T cell receptor beta chains below, sequenced in a study of cytomegalovirus exposure and HLA in healthy donors. The PCR contained 60 Vbeta and 13 Jbeta primers. Profiled with immunoSEQ multiplex PCR; TCRdb holds only in-frame clones, not every one. The sample carries about 150,000 clones, roughly 79% recorded once. Sample: PBMCs. These receptors originate from a male donor in good health and CMV-seronegative.

This clone was detected a few times. V and J are TRBV11-2 and TRBJ2-3; 9 bases agree with TRBD2. CDR1 is SGHAT, CDR2 FQNNGV, per germline. V trimming: 2 bases; J trimming: 4 bases; junction bases outside the gene matches: 7. The CDR3 is 16 residues long. DNA for the CDR3: TGTGCCAGCAGCTTATGGGCGGGAGGGAGATCAGATACGCAGTATTTT. This encodes CASSLWAGGRSDTQYF.

This clone was counted between two and nine times. This chain links TRBV5-4 with TRBJ2-5; the D gene is possibly TRBD2 (6 bases). The CDR3 covers 18 residues. V gave up 9 bases and J gave up 1 base, with 28 bases separating them. Germline V gene lookup returns CDR1 SGHNT and CDR2 YYREEE (reference sequence). The CDR3 here is CATRRGSSGRGGQETQYF. The DNA of the CDR3 is TGTGCCACCCGGAGAGGCAGTAGCGGCCGTGGTGGCCAAGAGACCCAGTACTTC.

This clone was seen only once. The CDR3 DNA follows: TGCAGCGTTGGCAGCCCGACAGGGGGCAATGAGCAGTTCTTC. Translation: CSVGSPTGGNEQFF. The chain uses TRBV29-1 and TRBJ2-1, with 9 positions matching TRBD1. Unmatched junction bases numbered 7, after V lost 4 bases and J lost 6 bases. Germline CDR1 is SQVTM and CDR2 is ANQGSEA. This CDR3 is 14 amino acids long.

J is TRBJ1-4 and V is TRBV7-3; TRBD1 might be the D (5 bases). This CDR3 spans 15 amino acids. Trimming shortened V by 5 bases and J by 7 bases, and 17 bases separated the two germline ends. Germline-derived CDR1 and CDR2 are SGHTA and FQGTGA. DNA of the CDR3: TGTGCCAGCAGCATACCACGGGGGTATGGTGAAAAACTGTTTTTT. This encodes CASSIPRGYGEKLFF.

The rearrangement links TRBV7-2 to TRBJ1-1; D possibly corresponds to TRBD1 (5 bases). V gave up 2 bases and J gave up 4 bases, with 14 bases separating them. In germline, CDR1 is SGHTA, CDR2 FQGNSA. CDR3 length equals 15 residues. CDR3 sequence (DNA): TGTGCCAGCAGCTTAATCCTTCCTAGGGGCACTGAAGCTTTCTTT. This encodes CASSLILPRGTEAFF.